The 14 T cell receptor beta chains below all came from one sample that was sequenced in a study of T cell responses to AZD1222 COVID-19 vaccine. Sequencing used immunoSEQ multiplex PCR; TCRdb keeps in-frame clones, though not all of them. The sample yields around 140,000 clones, more than 85% seen once. This specimen consisted of peripheral blood, obtained after recovery from COVID-19. These receptor sequences come from an adult who had recovered from COVID-19.

The chain combines TRBV7-9 with TRBJ2-2; no firm D call. The V gene's germline CDR1 is SEHNR and CDR2 FQNEAQ (reference sequence). V lost 2 bases and J 5 bases, leaving 12 bases between the germline ends. The CDR3 has 15 amino acids. The CDR3 here is CASSLSRSFTGELFF. The DNA for the CDR3 is TGTGCCAGCAGCTTATCCCGATCGTTTACCGGGGAGCTGTTTTTT.

V is TRBV12-3 or TRBV12-4 and J is TRBJ1-4, with no clear D. The CDR3 extends over 13 amino acids. Trimming removed 11 bases at V and 4 bases at J, with 14 bases between. The CDR3 is CASTSGFNEKLFF. CDR3 coding DNA: TGTGCCTCTACCAGCGGATTTAATGAAAAACTGTTTTTT.

This rearrangement joins TRBV28 to TRBJ1-2, with a possible D match to TRBD1 (6 bases). The CDR3 is made up of 16 amino acids. Looked up from germline, CDR1 is MDHEN and CDR2 is SYDVKM. Trimming shortened V by 6 bases and J by 6 bases, and 23 bases separated the two germline ends. This CDR3 is CASSPLGGAQSDGYTF. CDR3 DNA: TGTGCCAGCAGCCCTCTGGGGGGGGCGCAGAGTGATGGCTACACCTTC.

The chain is built from TRBV2 and TRBJ1-1; TRBD1 is a possible D gene (5 bases). V was clipped by 7 bases and J by 4 bases, with 22 bases between them. Germline V CDR1 and CDR2: SNHLY, FYNNEI. The CDR3 totals 16 residues. The CDR3 here is CASTPRGSAGSTEAFF. Here the CDR3 DNA reads TGTGCCAGCACCCCCCGGGGGAGCGCGGGGAGCACTGAAGCTTTCTTT.

V gene TRBV20-1 combines with J gene TRBJ2-3; a possible D gene is TRBD2 (5 bases). The germline gives CDR1 DFQATT, CDR2 SNEGSKA (reference sequence). The V end lost 5 bases, the J end lost 3 bases, and 6 bases lay between the germline ends. The CDR3 has 11 amino acids. The CDR3 coding sequence is TGCAGTGCTCTAGCAACAGATACGCAGTATTTT. Its translation: CSALATDTQYF.

This clone was detected only once. This chain joins TRBV6-5 and TRBJ2-7; possible D gene TRBD1, 5 bases. The CDR3 loop spans 12 amino acids. CDR1 is MNHEY and CDR2 is SVGAGI in the germline V gene. V was pared by 9 bases and J by 6 bases, with 15 bases between. The CDR3: CASEDKLTEQYF. In nucleotides, the CDR3 is TGTGCCAGTGAGGACAAGCTAACCGAGCAGTACTTC.

V gene TRBV5-6 combines with J gene TRBJ1-4, with D uncertain. CDR1 and CDR2 from the germline V gene are SGHDT and YYEEEE. With 4 bases removed from V and 1 base from J, the gap between germline ends came to 11 bases. This CDR3 has 15 residues. The CDR3 DNA is TGTGCCAGCAGCCTGAAGGGTGGAACTAATGAAAAACTGTTTTTT. Its translation: CASSLKGGTNEKLFF. Using reference TRBV5-6 and TRBJ1-4 for the parts outside the CDR3, the full variable domain is DAGVTQSPTHLIKTRGQQVTLRCSPKSGHDTVSWYQQALGQGPQFIFQYYEEEERQRGNFPDRFSGHQFPNYSSELNVNALLLGDSALYLCASSLKGGTNEKLFFGSGTQLSVL.

The genes are TRBV13 and TRBJ2-1; D remains ambiguous. Trimming removed 1 base at V and 8 bases at J, with 9 bases between. The germline gives CDR1 PRHDT, CDR2 FYEKMQ (reference sequence). This CDR3 is built from 13 residues. CDR3 nucleotides: TGTGCCAGCAGCTTAGAAGGGTGGGATGAGCAGTTCTTC. Amino acid sequence: CASSLEGWDEQFF. Full variable domain (rest looked up from reference TRBV13 and TRBJ2-1): AAGVIQSPRHLIKEKRETATLKCYPIPRHDTVYWYQQGPGQDPQFLISFYEKMQSDKGSIPDRFSAQQFSDYHSELNMSSLELGDSALYFCASSLEGWDEQFFGPGTRLTVL.

The CDR3 is CASTLGRGAEKLFF. The CDR3 DNA reads as TGTGCCAGCACTCTCGGTAGGGGGGCTGAAAAACTGTTTTTT. The chain links TRBV11-2 to TRBJ1-4; D possibly corresponds to TRBD1 (6 bases). Germline CDR1 SGHAT, CDR2 FQNNGV. This CDR3 region has 14 residues. Trimming shortened V by 7 bases and J by 7 bases, and 16 bases separated the two germline ends.

The chain couples TRBV15 to TRBJ1-5; no definite D call. The CDR3 spans 14 residues. Germline CDR1 LNHNV, CDR2 YYDKDF (reference sequence). V was cut by 5 bases and J by 2 bases, with 10 bases left in between. The CDR3: CATSPRLGNQPQHF. CDR3 nucleotides: TGTGCCACCAGCCCCCGGCTGGGCAATCAGCCCCAGCATTTT.

The chain employs TRBV9 and TRBJ2-5; D call uncertain. The germline V and J ends were trimmed by 1 base and 0 bases, with 13 bases remaining between them. The CDR3 extends over 16 amino acids. Germline lookup yields CDR1 SGDLS and CDR2 YYNGEE. CDR3 sequence (DNA): TGTGCCAGCAGCGTACTTGGCTACCCGTACCAAGAGACCCAGTACTTC. Residues: CASSVLGYPYQETQYF.

This clone was counted once. The CDR3 loop reads CASSLQGARREKLFF. The CDR3 bases are TGTGCCAGCAGCCTACAGGGGGCGCGGCGCGAAAAACTGTTTTTT. The V gene is TRBV5-8, the J gene TRBJ1-4, with TRBD1 matching over 9 bases. V lost 4 bases to trimming and J lost 8 bases; unmatched junction nucleotides: 9. The germline V gene has CDR1 SGHTS and CDR2 YDEGEE. This CDR3 region has 15 residues.

The chain carries TRBV28 and TRBJ2-7, with D possibly matching TRBD2 (5 bases). This CDR3 is 13 amino acids long. Germline V gives CDR1 MDHEN, CDR2 SYDVKM. With 6 bases removed from V and 6 bases from J, the gap between germline ends came to 15 bases. Written as DNA, the CDR3 is TGTGCCAGCAGGCTAGGGAGAATCGGCGAGCAGTACTTC. It yields the protein CASRLGRIGEQYF.

To note about this clone: Its ends do not fully match the called genes, so a read error is possible. The rearrangement links TRBV5-6 to TRBJ1-1; the D is unclear. Germline V gives CDR1 SGHDT, CDR2 YYEEEE. The CDR3 has 16 residues. Here the CDR3 DNA reads TGTGCCAGCAGCTTGTTCGGAGGTGGTGGGAACGCTGAAGCTTTCTTT. This translates into CASSLFGGGGNAEAFF.